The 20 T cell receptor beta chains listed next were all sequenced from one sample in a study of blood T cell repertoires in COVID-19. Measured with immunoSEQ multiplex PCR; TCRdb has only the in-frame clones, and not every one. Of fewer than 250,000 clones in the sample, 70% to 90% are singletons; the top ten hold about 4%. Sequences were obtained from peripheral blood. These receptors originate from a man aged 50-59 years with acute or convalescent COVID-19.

The CDR3 sequence is CASSIADRLQNTEAFF. The DNA for the CDR3 is TGTGCCAGTAGTATTGCTGACAGACTTCAGAACACTGAAGCTTTCTTT. The chain carries TRBV19 and TRBJ1-1; D perhaps matches TRBD1 (5 bases). This CDR3 contains 16 residues. Germline V gene lookup returns CDR1 LNHDA and CDR2 SQIVND (reference sequence). Between the trimmed V and J ends, which lost 3 bases and 1 base, there was a span of 15 bases.

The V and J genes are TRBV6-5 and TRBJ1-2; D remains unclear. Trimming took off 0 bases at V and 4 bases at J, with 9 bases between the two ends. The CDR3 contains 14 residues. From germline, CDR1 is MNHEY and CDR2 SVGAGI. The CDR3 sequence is CASSYSAQAYGYTF. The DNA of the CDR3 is TGTGCCAGCAGTTACTCTGCGCAGGCCTATGGCTACACCTTC.

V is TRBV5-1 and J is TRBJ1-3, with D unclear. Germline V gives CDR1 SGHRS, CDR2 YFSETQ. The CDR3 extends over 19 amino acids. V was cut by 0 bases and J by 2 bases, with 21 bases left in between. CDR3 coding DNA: TGCGCCAGCAGCTTGGGTGTGTCAGGTCCTACGATCGCTGGAAACACCATATATTTT. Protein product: CASSLGVSGPTIAGNTIYF.

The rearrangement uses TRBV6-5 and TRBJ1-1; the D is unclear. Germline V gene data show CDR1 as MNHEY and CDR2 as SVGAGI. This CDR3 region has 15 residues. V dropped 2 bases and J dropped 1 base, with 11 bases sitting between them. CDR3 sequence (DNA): TGTGCCAGCAGTTACAGCTCGTTGCAGAACACTGAAGCTTTCTTT. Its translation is CASSYSSLQNTEAFF.

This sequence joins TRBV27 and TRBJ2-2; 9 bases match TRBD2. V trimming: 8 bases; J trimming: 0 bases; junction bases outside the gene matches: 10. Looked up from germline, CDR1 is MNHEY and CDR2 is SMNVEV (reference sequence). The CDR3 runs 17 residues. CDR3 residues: CASHPLAGLANTGELFF. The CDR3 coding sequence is TGTGCCAGCCATCCCCTAGCGGGGCTCGCGAACACCGGGGAGCTGTTTTTT.

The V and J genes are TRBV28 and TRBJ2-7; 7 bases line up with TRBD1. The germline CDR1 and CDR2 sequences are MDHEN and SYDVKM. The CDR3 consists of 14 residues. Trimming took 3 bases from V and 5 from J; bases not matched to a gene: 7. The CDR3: CASSFRQGYDEQYF. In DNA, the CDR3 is TGTGCCAGCAGTTTCAGACAGGGCTACGACGAGCAGTACTTC.

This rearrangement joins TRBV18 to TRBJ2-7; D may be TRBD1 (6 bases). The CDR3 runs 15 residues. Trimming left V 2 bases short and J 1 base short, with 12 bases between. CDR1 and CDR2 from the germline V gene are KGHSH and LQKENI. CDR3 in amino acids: CASSPGQGPSYEQYF. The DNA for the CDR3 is TGTGCCAGCTCACCAGGGCAGGGGCCTTCCTACGAGCAGTACTTC.

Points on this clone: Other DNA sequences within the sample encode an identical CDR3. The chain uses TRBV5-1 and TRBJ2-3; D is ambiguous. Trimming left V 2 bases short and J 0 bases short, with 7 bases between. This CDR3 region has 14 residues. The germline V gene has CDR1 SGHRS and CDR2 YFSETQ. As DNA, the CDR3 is TGCGCCAGCAGCTTCGGCGGTAGCACAGATACGCAGTATTTT. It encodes CASSFGGSTDTQYF.

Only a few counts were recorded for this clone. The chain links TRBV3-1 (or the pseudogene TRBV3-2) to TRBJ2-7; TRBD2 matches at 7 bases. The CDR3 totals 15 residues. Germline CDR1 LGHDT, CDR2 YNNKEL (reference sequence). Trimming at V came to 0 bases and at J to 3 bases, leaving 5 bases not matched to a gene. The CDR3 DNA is TGTGCCAGCAGCCAAGAAAACGCGGGAGTCTACGAGCAGTACTTC. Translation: CASSQENAGVYEQYF.

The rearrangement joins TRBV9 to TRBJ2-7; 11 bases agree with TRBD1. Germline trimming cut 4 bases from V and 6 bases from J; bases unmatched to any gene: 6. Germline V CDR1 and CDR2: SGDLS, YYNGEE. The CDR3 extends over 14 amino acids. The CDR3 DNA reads TGTGCCAGCAGCTTCGGACAGGGGGCCAGCGAGCAGTACTTC. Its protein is CASSFGQGASEQYF.

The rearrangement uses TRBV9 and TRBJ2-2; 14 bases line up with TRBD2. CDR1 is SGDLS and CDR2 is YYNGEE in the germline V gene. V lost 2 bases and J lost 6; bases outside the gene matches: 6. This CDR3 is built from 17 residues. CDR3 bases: TGTGCCAGCAGCGTGGTCCAGACTAGCGGGGGGGCCGGGGAGCTGTTTTTT. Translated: CASSVVQTSGGAGELFF.

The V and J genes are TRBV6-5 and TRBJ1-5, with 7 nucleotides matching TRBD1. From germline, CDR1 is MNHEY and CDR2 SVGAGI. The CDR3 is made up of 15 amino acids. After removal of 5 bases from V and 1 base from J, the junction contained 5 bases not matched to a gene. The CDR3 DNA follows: TGTGCCAGCAGTACTGGACAGGCAAGCAATCAGCCCCAGCATTTT. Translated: CASSTGQASNQPQHF.

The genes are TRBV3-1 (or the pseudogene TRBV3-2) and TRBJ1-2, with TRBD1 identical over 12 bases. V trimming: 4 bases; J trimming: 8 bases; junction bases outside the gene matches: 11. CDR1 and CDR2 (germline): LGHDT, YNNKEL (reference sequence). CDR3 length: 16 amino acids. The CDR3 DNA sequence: TGTGCCAGCAGCCTTAGGGACAGGGGGCGCGTGGAAGGCTACACCTTC. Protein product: CASSLRDRGRVEGYTF.

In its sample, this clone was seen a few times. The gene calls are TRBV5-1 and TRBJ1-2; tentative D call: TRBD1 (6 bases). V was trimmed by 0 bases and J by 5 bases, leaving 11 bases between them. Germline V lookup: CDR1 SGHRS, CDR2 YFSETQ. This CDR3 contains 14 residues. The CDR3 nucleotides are TGCGCCAGCAGCTTGGCGACAGGCGCATATGGCTACACCTTC. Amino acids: CASSLATGAYGYTF.

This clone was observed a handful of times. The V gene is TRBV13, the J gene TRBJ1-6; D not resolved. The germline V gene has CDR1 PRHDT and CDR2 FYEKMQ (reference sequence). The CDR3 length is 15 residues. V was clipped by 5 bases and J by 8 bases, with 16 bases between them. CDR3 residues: CASSQRRGGDSPLHF. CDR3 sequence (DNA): TGTGCCAGCAGCCAGCGTCGCGGTGGAGATTCACCCCTCCACTTT. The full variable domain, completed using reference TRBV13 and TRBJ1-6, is AAGVIQSPRHLIKEKRETATLKCYPIPRHDTVYWYQQGPGQDPQFLISFYEKMQSDKGSIPDRFSAQQFSDYHSELNMSSLELGDSALYFCASSQRRGGDSPLHFGNGTRLTVT.

The CDR3 DNA follows: TGCGCCAGCAGTCCTGTAGGGGGCGGGACGGATGGCTACACCTTC. Translating gives CASSPVGGGTDGYTF. The rearrangement links TRBV5-1 to TRBJ1-2, with TRBD1 matching over 7 bases. There are 15 residues in the CDR3. Per germline, CDR1 SGHRS and CDR2 YFSETQ. V lost 5 bases and J lost 6; bases outside the gene matches: 13.

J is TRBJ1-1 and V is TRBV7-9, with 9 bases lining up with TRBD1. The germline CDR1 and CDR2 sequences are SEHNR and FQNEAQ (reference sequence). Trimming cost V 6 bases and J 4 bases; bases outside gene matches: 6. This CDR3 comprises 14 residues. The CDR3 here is CASRMTGGGTEAFF. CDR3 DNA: TGTGCCAGCAGAATGACAGGGGGAGGCACTGAAGCTTTCTTT.

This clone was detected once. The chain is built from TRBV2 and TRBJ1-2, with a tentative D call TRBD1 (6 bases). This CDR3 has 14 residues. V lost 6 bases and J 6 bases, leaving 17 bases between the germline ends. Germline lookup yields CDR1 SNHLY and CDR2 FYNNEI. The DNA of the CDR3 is TGTGCCAGCAGCTCCCGGCAGGGGACCCATGGCTACACCTTC. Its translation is CASSSRQGTHGYTF. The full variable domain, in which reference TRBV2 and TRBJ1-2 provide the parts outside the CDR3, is EPEVTQTPSHQVTQMGQEVILRCVPISNHLYFYWYRQILGQKVEFLVSFYNNEISEKSEIFDDQFSVERPDGSNFTLKIRSTKLEDSAMYFCASSSRQGTHGYTFGSGTRLTVV.

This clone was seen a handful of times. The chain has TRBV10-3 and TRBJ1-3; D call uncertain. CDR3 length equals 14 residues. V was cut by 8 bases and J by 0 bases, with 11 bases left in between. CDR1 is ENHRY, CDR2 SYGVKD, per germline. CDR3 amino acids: CAIRGSSSGNTIYF. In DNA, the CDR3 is TGTGCCATCCGGGGATCGAGCTCTGGAAACACCATATATTTT.

This chain's CDR3 is CAISVLAGGPPTDTQYF. The CDR3 region has the DNA TGTGCCATCAGTGTACTAGCGGGAGGGCCCCCCACAGATACGCAGTATTTT. V gene TRBV10-3 combines with J gene TRBJ2-3, with TRBD2 matching over 13 bases. With 4 bases clipped from V and 2 bases from J, the junction kept 6 bases outside the gene matches. The CDR3 is made up of 17 amino acids. The germline CDR1 and CDR2 sequences are ENHRY and SYGVKD.